The rows below give T cell receptor beta chains drawn from one sample of a study of blood T cells in healthy people across ages. TCRdb reanalysed the 5' RACE reads using MiXCR and keeps one entry per CDR3 protein. The sample yields approximately 1.5 million distinct CDR3 sequences, under 55% seen once. The sample consisted of blood. The receptors were sampled from a woman between 18 and 29 years old in good health. Both conserved end residues are part of each CDR3. Fields, in order: J gene, V gene, clone size, D gene, CDR3 DNA, CDR3 protein. The D gene is left open where the match is weak. Some rows have no size entry. The others give once, few or many, or a class for an expanded clone.

TRBJ2-1 | TRBV5-1 | . | . | TGCGCCAGCAGCTTGGACGGAGGGGTTACCAATGAGCAGTTCTTC | CASSLDGGVTNEQFF
TRBJ1-2 | TRBV7-9 | once | TRBD1 | TGTGCCAGCAGCTTTCACGGACAGGGCAATGGCTACACCTTC | CASSFHGQGNGYTF
TRBJ1-2 | TRBV2 | . | . | TGTGCCAGCAGTTCCCGGACAGAAACTACCTATGGCTACACCTTC | CASSSRTETTYGYTF
TRBJ1-6 | TRBV12-3/TRBV12-4 | few | . | TGTGCCAGCAGGCCCGCAGGGGTCGAGGTGGGCTCCTATAATTCACCCCTCCACTTT | CASRPAGVEVGSYNSPLHF
TRBJ2-3 | TRBV7-2 | . | TRBD2 | TGTGCCAGCAGCTTAGTTAGCGGGGCGAGGACAGATACGCAGTATTTT | CASSLVSGARTDTQYF
TRBJ1-6 | TRBV5-1 | . | . | TGCGCCAGCAGCTTAACAGCCTCCCTGGGTAATTCACCCCTCCACTTT | CASSLTASLGNSPLHF
TRBJ2-7 | TRBV29-1 | . | . | TGCAGCGTCCAGGGGTCGGAGGCCTCCTACGAGCAGTACTTC | CSVQGSEASYEQYF
TRBJ2-7 | TRBV7-9 | . | . | TGTGCCAGCAGCGCCTACTTACCAGGTGTAGACCACGATGAGCAGTACTTC | CASSAYLPGVDHDEQYF
TRBJ2-1 | TRBV20-1 | . | TRBD2 | TGCAGTGCCCCGGGACTGAACTTAGCGGGAGTCTCCTACAATGAGCAGTTCTTC | CSAPGLNLAGVSYNEQFF
TRBJ2-3 | TRBV29-1 | . | . | TGCAGCGGTGAGGGGTCTGATACGCAGTATTTT | CSGEGSDTQYF
TRBJ2-1 | TRBV28 | . | TRBD1 | TGTGCCAGCGGTACAGGGGGCGGGTATAATGAGCAGTTCTTC | CASGTGGGYNEQFF
TRBJ2-6 | TRBV4-3 | once | . | TGCGCCTGCAGCCAAGTTGGGAAGGGTGGGGCCAACGTCCTGACTTTC | CACSQVGKGGANVLTF
TRBJ1-1 | TRBV2 | few | TRBD1 | TGTGCCAGCAGTTGGGACAGATACACTGAAGCTTTCTTT | CASSWDRYTEAFF
TRBJ2-4 | TRBV7-9 | . | . | TGTGCCAGCAGCTTAAGGGCATCCGGAAACATTCAGTACTTC | CASSLRASGNIQYF
TRBJ2-5 | TRBV12-5 | . | . | TGTGCTAGTGTTTTGATGGAGGGGCTCGGGACCCAGTACTTC | CASVLMEGLGTQYF
TRBJ2-5 | TRBV7-9 | . | . | TGTGCCAGCAGCGTAGTAGGGGTGAGAGAGACCCAGTACTTC | CASSVVGVRETQYF
TRBJ1-2 | TRBV7-2 | once | TRBD1 | TGTGCCAGCAGCTTCAGGGTCAGGGGGGATGGCTACACCTTC | CASSFRVRGDGYTF
TRBJ2-7 | TRBV7-9 | few | . | TGTGCCAGCAGCCACCGGGACCCCTTTTTCAGTGAGCAGTACTTC | CASSHRDPFFSEQYF
TRBJ2-5 | TRBV6-1 | . | . | TGTGCCAGCGGCTTAGCAGCTGGCTCCTACAATGAGCAGTACTTC | CASGLAAGSYNEQYF
TRBJ2-3 | TRBV27 | . | . | TGTGCCAGCAGTTCCAGTTCGGTAGGCACAGATACGCAGTATTTT | CASSSSSVGTDTQYF
TRBJ2-6 | TRBV9 | few | . | TGTGCCAGCAGCGTAGCTAGAGGGACGGCTGGGGCCAACGTCCTGACTTTC | CASSVARGTAGANVLTF
TRBJ1-3 | TRBV7-2 | few | . | TGTGCCAGCAGCCCGGACTGGTTCAGTCGAAACACCATATATTTT | CASSPDWFSRNTIYF
TRBJ2-1 | TRBV12-3/TRBV12-4 | many | TRBD1 | TGTGCCAGCAGTTTTGGCAGGGGGCCCTACAATGAGCAGTTCTTC | CASSFGRGPYNEQFF
TRBJ2-1 | TRBV6-2/TRBV6-3 | . | . | TGTGCCGGCAACACTAGAAAGGCCTACAATGAGCAGTTCTTC | CAGNTRKAYNEQFF
TRBJ2-7 | TRBV29-1 | . | . | TGCAGCGTTGGTGTGACGAACTACGAGCAGTACTTC | CSVGVTNYEQYF
TRBJ2-1 | TRBV4-3 | . | TRBD2 | TGCGCCAGCAGCCAAGACCTTAGCGGGAGGGTCCCTTACAATGAGCAGTTCTTC | CASSQDLSGRVPYNEQFF
TRBJ2-7 | TRBV7-9 | few | . | TGTGCCAGCAGCTCAGGGTGGGCCTACGAGCAGTACTTC | CASSSGWAYEQYF
TRBJ1-5 | TRBV21-1 | few | . | TGTGCCAGCAGCAAAGCGAGATTTGGGGGAAGCAATCAGCCCCAGCATTTT | CASSKARFGGSNQPQHF
TRBJ2-5 | TRBV12-3/TRBV12-4 | few | TRBD2 | TGTGCCAGCAGTTTAGTCGGACTAGCGGGGGCCGAGACCCAGTACTTC | CASSLVGLAGAETQYF
TRBJ2-7 | TRBV7-2 | few | TRBD1 | TGTGCCAGCAGCTTACCGCGGACAGGCTACGAGCAGTACTTC | CASSLPRTGYEQYF
TRBJ2-2 | TRBV6-6 | . | TRBD1 | TGTGCCAGCAGTTACTCGACAGGGGTTACCGGGGAGCTGTTTTTT | CASSYSTGVTGELFF
TRBJ1-1 | TRBV30 | few | . | TGTGCCTGGAGTGTCGGGGGCGGTGAAGCTTTCTTT | CAWSVGGGEAFF
TRBJ2-7 | TRBV4-1 | . | TRBD2 | TGCGCCAGCAGCCAAGGGGCTAGCGGGGGCTACGAGCAGTACTTC | CASSQGASGGYEQYF
TRBJ2-7 | TRBV29-1 | . | TRBD2 | TGCAGCGCCTCAGCGGGACTTAACGAGCAGTACTTC | CSASAGLNEQYF